Shown below are 8 T cell receptor beta chains from a single sample sequenced in a study of blood T cells in healthy people across ages. Sample-barcoded 5' priming and a J-beta primer mix drove a second PCR of 7 to 11 cycles. A single record per CDR3 protein comes from TCRdb applying MiXCR to the 5' RACE reads. In the table there are under 850,000 distinct CDR3 sequences, 30% to 45% of which are singletons. The specimen sequenced was blood. The receptor source for this set is a young man in good health.

V gene TRBV4-3 combines with J gene TRBJ1-5, with D perhaps matching TRBD1 (6 bases). V was pared by 0 bases and J by 6 bases, with 12 bases between. The CDR3 has 15 residues. From germline, CDR1 is LGHNA and CDR2 YSLEER. CDR3 bases: TGCGCCAGCAGCCAAGATCAGGGGAATCGTCAGCCCCAGCATTTT. Translation gives CASSQDQGNRQPQHF.

The chain carries TRBV7-9 and TRBJ1-1, with 8 bases fitting TRBD1. The CDR3 has 17 amino acids. V gave up 5 bases and J gave up 2 bases; unmatched junction bases: 13. Germline values: CDR1 SEHNR, CDR2 FQNEAQ (reference sequence). The CDR3 region is CASSPWTGKEGNTEAFF. The CDR3 DNA reads TGTGCCAGCAGCCCCTGGACAGGGAAGGAGGGAAACACTGAAGCTTTCTTT. Complete variable domain (other parts from reference TRBV7-9 and TRBJ1-1): DTGVSQNPRHKITKRGQNVTFRCDPISEHNRLYWYRQTLGQGPEFLTYFQNEAQLEKSRLLSDRFSAERPKGSFSTLEIQRTEQGDSAMYLCASSPWTGKEGNTEAFFGQGTRLTVV.

Comment on this clonotype: A single base separates this from a much larger clone, so it may be a read error. The chain has TRBV4-3 and TRBJ2-7; TRBD2 is a possible D gene (5 bases). In germline, CDR1 is LGHNA, CDR2 YSLEER. The V and J ends lost 3 bases and 7 bases respectively, with 19 bases between them. CDR3 length: 15 residues. The CDR3 loop reads CASSQDSDFGDEQYF. The DNA of the CDR3 is TGCGCCAGCAGCCAGGACTCGGATTTTGGCGATGAGCAGTACTTC.

This clonotype was counted many times. V is TRBV12-3 or TRBV12-4 and J is TRBJ1-2; 7 bases map to TRBD1. The CDR3 has 14 residues. The junction had 7 bases not matched to a gene; V was cut back by 6 bases and J by 3 bases. In nucleotides, the CDR3 is TGTGCCAGCAGACACAGGGGCCCGGACTATGGCTACACCTTC. As protein: CASRHRGPDYGYTF.

The chain employs TRBV25-1 and TRBJ2-3; the D call may be TRBD1 or TRBD2 (6 bases each). V dropped 3 bases and J dropped 2 bases, with 12 bases sitting between them. The germline V gene encodes CDR1 MGHDK and CDR2 SYGVNS. This CDR3 contains 15 residues. The CDR3 loop reads CASSEWGAVTDTQYF. In nucleotides, the CDR3 is TGTGCCAGCAGTGAGTGGGGGGCCGTCACAGATACGCAGTATTTT.

The chain employs TRBV5-4 and TRBJ2-1; no clear D gene. V shed 4 bases and J shed 9 bases, with 11 bases lying between them. The V gene's germline CDR1 is SGHNT and CDR2 YYREEE (reference sequence). This CDR3 spans 12 amino acids. CDR3 coding DNA: TGTGCCAGCAGCCCAATGAACACTGAGCAGTTCTTC. Amino acids: CASSPMNTEQFF.

As for this clonotype: Possible read error: a much larger clone is one base away. The J gene is TRBJ2-3, the V gene TRBV12-3 or TRBV12-4, with 13 bases aligning to TRBD2. The CDR3 loop spans 16 amino acids. Trimming removed 5 bases from V and 4 bases from J; junction bases left unmatched: 6. CDR3 nucleotides: TGTGCCAGCAGTGCTGGACTAGCGGGGGCCGCAGATACGCAGTATTTT. Encoded protein: CASSAGLAGAADTQYF.

The CDR3 here is CASSLYSASNQPQHF. The CDR3 nucleotides are TGTGCCAGCAGCTTATATTCGGCCTCGAATCAGCCCCAGCATTTT. The chain combines TRBV13 with TRBJ1-5; D remains unclear. The CDR3 has 15 amino acids. V lost 2 bases and J 4 bases, leaving 12 bases between the germline ends. CDR1 is PRHDT, CDR2 FYEKMQ, per germline (reference sequence).